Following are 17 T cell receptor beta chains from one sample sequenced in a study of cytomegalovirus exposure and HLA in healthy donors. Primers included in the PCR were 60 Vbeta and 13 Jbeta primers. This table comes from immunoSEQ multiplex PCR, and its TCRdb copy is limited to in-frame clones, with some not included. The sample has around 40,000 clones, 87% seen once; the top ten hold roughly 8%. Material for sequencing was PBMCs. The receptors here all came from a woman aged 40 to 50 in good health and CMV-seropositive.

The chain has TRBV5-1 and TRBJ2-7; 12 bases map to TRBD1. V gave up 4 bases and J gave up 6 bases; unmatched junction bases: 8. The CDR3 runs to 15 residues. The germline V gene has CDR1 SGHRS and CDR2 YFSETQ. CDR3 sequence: CASSPQGTGGVEQYF. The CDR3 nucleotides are TGCGCCAGCAGCCCGCAGGGGACAGGGGGCGTCGAGCAGTACTTC.

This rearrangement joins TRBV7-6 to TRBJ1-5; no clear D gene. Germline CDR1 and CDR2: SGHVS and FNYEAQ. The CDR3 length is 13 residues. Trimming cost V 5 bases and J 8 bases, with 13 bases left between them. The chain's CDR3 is CASSPERLEPQHF. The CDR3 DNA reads TGTGCCAGCAGCCCGGAGAGGCTGGAGCCCCAGCATTTT.

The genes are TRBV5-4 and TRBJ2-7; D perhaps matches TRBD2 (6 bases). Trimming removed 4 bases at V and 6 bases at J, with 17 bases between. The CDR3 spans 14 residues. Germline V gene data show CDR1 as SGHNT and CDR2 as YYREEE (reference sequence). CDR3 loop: CASSQLGGLGEQYF. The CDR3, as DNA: TGTGCCAGCAGCCAACTCGGGGGTTTGGGCGAGCAGTACTTC.

This CDR3 reads CASSSGQGTGYGYTF. The CDR3 nucleotides are TGCGCCAGCAGCTCCGGACAGGGTACCGGCTATGGCTACACCTTC. The chain employs TRBV5-1 and TRBJ1-2; 8 bases are a match to TRBD1. The CDR3 is made up of 15 amino acids. Trimming removed 3 bases from V and 4 bases from J; junction bases left unmatched: 8. The germline CDR1 and CDR2 sequences are SGHRS and YFSETQ. Complete variable domain (other parts from reference TRBV5-1 and TRBJ1-2): KAGVTQTPRYLIKTRGQQVTLSCSPISGHRSVSWYQQTPGQGLQFLFEYFSETQRNKGNFPGRFSGRQFSNSRSEMNVSTLELGDSALYLCASSSGQGTGYGYTFGSGTRLTVV.

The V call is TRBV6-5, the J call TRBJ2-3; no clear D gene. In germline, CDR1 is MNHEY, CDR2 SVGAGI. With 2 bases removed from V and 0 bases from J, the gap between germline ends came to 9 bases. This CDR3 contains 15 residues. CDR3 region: CASSYREISTDTQYF. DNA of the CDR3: TGTGCCAGCAGTTACCGAGAGATTAGCACAGATACGCAGTATTTT.

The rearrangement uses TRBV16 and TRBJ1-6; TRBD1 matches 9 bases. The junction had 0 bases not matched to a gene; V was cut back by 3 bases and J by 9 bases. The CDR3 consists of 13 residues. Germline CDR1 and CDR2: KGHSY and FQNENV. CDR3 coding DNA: TGTGCCAGCAGCCAGACAGGGGGTTCACCCCTCCACTTT. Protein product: CASSQTGGSPLHF. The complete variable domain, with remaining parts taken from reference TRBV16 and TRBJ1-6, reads GEEVAQTPKHLVRGEGQKAKLYCAPIKGHSYVFWYQQVLKNEFKFLISFQNENVFDETGMPKERFSAKCLPNSPCSLEIQATKLEDSAVYFCASSQTGGSPLHFGNGTRLTVT.

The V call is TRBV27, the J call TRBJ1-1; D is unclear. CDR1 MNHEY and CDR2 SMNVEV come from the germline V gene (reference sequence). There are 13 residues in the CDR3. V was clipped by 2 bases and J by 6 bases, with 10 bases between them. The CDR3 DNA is TGTGCCAGCAGTTTAATCAGTCGGGCTGAAGCTTTCTTT. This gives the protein CASSLISRAEAFF.

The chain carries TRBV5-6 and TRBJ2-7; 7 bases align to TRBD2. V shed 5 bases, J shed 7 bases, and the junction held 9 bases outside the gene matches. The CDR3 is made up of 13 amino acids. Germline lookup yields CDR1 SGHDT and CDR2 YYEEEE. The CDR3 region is CASSAGTTREQYF. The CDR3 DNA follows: TGTGCCAGCAGTGCCGGGACTACGCGTGAGCAGTACTTC.

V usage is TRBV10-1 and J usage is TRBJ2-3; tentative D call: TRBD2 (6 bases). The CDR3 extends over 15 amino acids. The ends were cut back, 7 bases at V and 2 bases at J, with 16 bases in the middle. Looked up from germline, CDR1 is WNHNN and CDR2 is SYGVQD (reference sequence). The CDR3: CASTRDGGDTDTQYF. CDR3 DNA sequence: TGCGCCAGCACCCGGGACGGCGGGGACACAGATACGCAGTATTTT.

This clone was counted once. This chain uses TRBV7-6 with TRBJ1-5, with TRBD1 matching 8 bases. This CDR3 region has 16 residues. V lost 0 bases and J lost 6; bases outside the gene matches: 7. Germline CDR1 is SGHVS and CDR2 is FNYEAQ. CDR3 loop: CASSLAIGQGGQPQHF. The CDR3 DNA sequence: TGTGCCAGCAGCTTAGCGATCGGACAGGGAGGTCAGCCCCAGCATTTT.

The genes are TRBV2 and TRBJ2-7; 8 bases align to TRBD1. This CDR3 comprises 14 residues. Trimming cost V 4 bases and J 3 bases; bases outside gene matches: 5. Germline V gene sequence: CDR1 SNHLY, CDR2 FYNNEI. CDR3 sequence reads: CASSGRTGNYEQYF. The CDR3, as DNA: TGTGCCAGCAGTGGAAGGACAGGGAACTACGAGCAGTACTTC.

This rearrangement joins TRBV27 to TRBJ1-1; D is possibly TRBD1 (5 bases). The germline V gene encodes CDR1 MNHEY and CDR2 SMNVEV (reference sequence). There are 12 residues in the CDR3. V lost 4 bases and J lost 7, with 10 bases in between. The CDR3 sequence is CASSSTGVEAFF. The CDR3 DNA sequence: TGTGCCAGCAGTTCTACAGGCGTTGAAGCTTTCTTT.

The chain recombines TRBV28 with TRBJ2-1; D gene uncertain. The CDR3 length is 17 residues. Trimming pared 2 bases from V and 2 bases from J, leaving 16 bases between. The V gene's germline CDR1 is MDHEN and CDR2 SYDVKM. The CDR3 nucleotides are TGTGCCAGCAGTTTAGGTTTAGCAGATCAGACCTACAATGAGCAGTTCTTC. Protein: CASSLGLADQTYNEQFF.

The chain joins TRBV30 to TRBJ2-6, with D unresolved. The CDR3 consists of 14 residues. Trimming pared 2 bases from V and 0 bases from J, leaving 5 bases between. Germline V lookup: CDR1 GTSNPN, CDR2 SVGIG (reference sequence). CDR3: CAWSMSSGANVLTF. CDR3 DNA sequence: TGTGCCTGGAGTATGAGCTCTGGGGCCAACGTCCTGACTTTC.

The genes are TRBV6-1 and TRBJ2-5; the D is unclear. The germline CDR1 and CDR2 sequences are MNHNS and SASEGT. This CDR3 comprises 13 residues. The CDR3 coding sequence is TGTGCGGCGTCCCTAGGCGCCCAATCGACCCAGTACTTC. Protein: CAASLGAQSTQYF.

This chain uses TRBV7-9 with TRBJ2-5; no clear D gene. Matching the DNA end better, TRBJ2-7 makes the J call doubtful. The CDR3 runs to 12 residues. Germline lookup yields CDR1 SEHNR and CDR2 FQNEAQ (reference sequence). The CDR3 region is CASSLELYEQYF. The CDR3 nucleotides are TGTGCCAGCAGCTTAGAGCTGTACGAGCAGTACTTC.

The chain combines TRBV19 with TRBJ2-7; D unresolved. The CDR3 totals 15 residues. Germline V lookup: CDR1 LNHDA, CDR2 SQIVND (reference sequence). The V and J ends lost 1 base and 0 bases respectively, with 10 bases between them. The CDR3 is CASSIGSIGSYEQYF. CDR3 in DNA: TGTGCCAGTAGTATAGGTTCTATCGGCTCCTACGAGCAGTACTTC.